What follows are 2 T cell receptor beta chains derived from one specimen sequenced in a study of shared clonotypes between healthy human individuals. Profiling relied on immunoSEQ multiplex PCR, and the TCRdb table lists in-frame clones only, not all of them. The sample lists roughly 760,000 clones, about 74% seen once, with approximately 1.7% in the top ten. The material sequenced was memory CD4+ T cells sorted from blood. Subset here: CD45RA-negative fraction. The receptors stem from a woman under 40 in good health.

This rearrangement joins TRBV10-3 to TRBJ2-1; no reliable D call. The CDR3 length is 11 residues. The germline gives CDR1 ENHRY, CDR2 SYGVKD. V was cut by 10 bases and J by 6 bases, with 10 bases left in between. Here the CDR3 reads CATSSSNEQFF. The CDR3 DNA reads as TGTGCCACCTCGAGTAGCAATGAGCAGTTCTTC.

CDR3 in amino acids: CASRRTRDSEQFF. Here the CDR3 DNA reads TGTGCCAGCAGACGGACCCGGGATAGTGAGCAGTTCTTC. The V call is TRBV2, the J call TRBJ2-1; D perhaps matches TRBD2 (5 bases). CDR1 and CDR2 from the germline V gene are SNHLY and FYNNEI. The CDR3 runs to 13 residues. The V gene lost 6 bases and the J gene lost 9 bases, with 15 bases spanning the gap.